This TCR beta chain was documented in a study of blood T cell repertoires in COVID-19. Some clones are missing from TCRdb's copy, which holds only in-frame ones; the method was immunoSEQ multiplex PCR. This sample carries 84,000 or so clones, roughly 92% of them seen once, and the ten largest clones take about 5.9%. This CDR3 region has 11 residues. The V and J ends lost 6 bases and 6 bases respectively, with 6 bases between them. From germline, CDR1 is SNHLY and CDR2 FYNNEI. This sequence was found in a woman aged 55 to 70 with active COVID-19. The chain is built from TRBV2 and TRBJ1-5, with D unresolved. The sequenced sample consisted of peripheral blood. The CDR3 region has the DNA TGTGCCAGCAGACTTACTCAGCCCCAGCATTTT. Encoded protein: CASRLTQPQHF.